This TCR beta chain was recorded in a study of T cell responses to AZD1222 COVID-19 vaccine. The CDR3 loop spans 15 amino acids. The V segment lost 3 bases and the J segment 7 bases; nucleotides outside the gene matches: 7. Germline lookup yields CDR1 LNHDA and CDR2 SQIVND (reference sequence). Sequenced by immunoSEQ multiplex PCR; TCRdb stores in-frame clones only, minus some. The table records 40,000 to 45,000 clones, about three quarters of them present only once. This clonotype originated in an adult in good health. The chain recombines TRBV19 with TRBJ1-5; TRBD1 aligns across 9 bases. Here the sequenced sample was peripheral blood, taken on day 0 of AZD1222 vaccination. The CDR3: CASSITGGKTQPQHF. CDR3 coding DNA: TGTGCCAGTAGTATCACAGGGGGCAAGACGCAGCCCCAGCATTTT.